This paragraph reports one T cell receptor (beta chain). Its antigen is undetermined. The data originate from a study of identical twins. Study-level results: The study drew conclusions from cross-sectional statistical analysis, not from following the same donors. Out-of-frame alpha sequences common to twins exhibited a surplus of low generation probability. It was possible that invariant MAIT and iNKT cells partly confounded the zero-insertion analyses.

The cDNA had a unique molecular identifier and a template-switch universal primer site. TCRdb passed the 5' RACE reads through MiXCR, listing each CDR3 protein once. The repertoire holds some 250,000 distinct CDR3 sequences, with more than 9.5% as singletons. Germline CDR1 SGHRS, CDR2 YFSETQ. V shed 1 base and J 6 bases; nucleotides not matched to a gene: 7. The CDR3 spans 17 residues. A further study also used this sample, focusing on yellow fever vaccine responses in identical twins.

This TCR came from a young woman in good health. Sequenced: memory (CD45RO+) T cells sorted from blood. The V and J genes are TRBV5-1 and TRBJ2-1, with 13 bases that match TRBD2. The CDR3 is CASSLSHGLAGVNEQFF. The CDR3 DNA reads TGCGCCAGCAGCTTGTCCCATGGACTAGCGGGAGTCAATGAGCAGTTCTTC.